This T cell receptor beta chain came from a study of T cell changes during pregnancy in multiple sclerosis. TCRdb's copy holds only in-frame clones and misses some; the assay was immunoSEQ multiplex PCR. Among fewer than 140,000 clones, about 90% were seen once, and the ten largest hold less than 2%. Germline values: CDR1 MNHEY, CDR2 SMNVEV (reference sequence). The CDR3 is made up of 14 amino acids. The V gene lost 5 bases and the J gene lost 0 bases, with 5 bases spanning the gap. The chain combines TRBV27 with TRBJ2-6; D gene unclear. The source material was peripheral blood, sampled before pregnancy. This receptor was obtained from a female donor with multiple sclerosis, enrolled in a pregnancy study. The CDR3 protein is CASSPGSGANVLTF. Written as DNA, the CDR3 is TGTGCCAGCAGTCCCGGCTCTGGGGCCAACGTCCTGACTTTC.